Presented here are 23 T cell receptor beta chains from one specimen sequenced in a study of beta chain features in type 1 diabetes. Points from the study as a whole: Moderately but significantly shorter TCRB CDR3s were found in Type 1 diabetes patients in all four CD4+ subsets.

These TCRs are of unknown antigen specificity. Expressed TCRB transcripts were sequenced because the isolated RNA had all been reverse transcribed beforehand. TCRdb keeps only in-frame clones here, not all; method: immunoSEQ multiplex PCR. Counted here are 300,000 to 400,000 clones, approximately 9.7% occurring once; the ten biggest clones make up more than 0.8%. The material sequenced was central memory CD4+ T cells from blood. These receptor sequences come from a man aged 25 to 40 with type 1 diabetes.

The CDR3 DNA sequence: TGTGCCAGCAGTGACTATGGGCACCCGGCTAGATTTAGCAATCAGCCCCAGCATTTT. Translated: CASSDYGHPARFSNQPQHF. The chain has TRBV2 and TRBJ1-5; no clear D gene. V was clipped by 3 bases and J by 0 bases, with 21 bases between them. Germline V gene sequence: CDR1 SNHLY, CDR2 FYNNEI. There are 19 residues in the CDR3. The full variable domain, rest sourced from reference TRBV2 and TRBJ1-5, is EPEVTQTPSHQVTQMGQEVILRCVPISNHLYFYWYRQILGQKVEFLVSFYNNEISEKSEIFDDQFSVERPDGSNFTLKIRSTKLEDSAMYFCASSDYGHPARFSNQPQHFGDGTRLSIL.

This clone was observed at least ten times. The chain links TRBV29-1 to TRBJ1-2, with a weak D call TRBD1 (6 bases). V was trimmed by 7 bases and J by 8 bases, leaving 17 bases between them. The CDR3 totals 12 residues. Germline CDR1 is SQVTM and CDR2 is ANQGSEA. For the CDR3, the DNA is TGCAGCGCCGGAGGCAGGGGAGTGGGCTACACCTTC. Its translation is CSAGGRGVGYTF.

This clone came up a few times. J is TRBJ2-2 and V is TRBV7-2, with 9 bases that match TRBD1. V was pared by 5 bases and J by 5 bases, with 9 bases of the junction left unmatched. This CDR3 contains 16 residues. CDR1 is SGHTA, CDR2 FQGNSA, per germline. DNA for the CDR3: TGTGCCAGCAGCCTACAGGGGGCCATTGGGACCGGGGAGCTGTTTTTT. Translation gives CASSLQGAIGTGELFF.

The chain joins TRBV4-2 to TRBJ1-6, with 8 bases identical to TRBD1. The V segment lost 0 bases and the J segment 6 bases; nucleotides outside the gene matches: 1. CDR1 and CDR2 (germline): LGHNA, YNFKEQ. The CDR3 totals 15 residues. The CDR3 loop reads CASSQETGANSPLHF. In DNA, the CDR3 is TGTGCCAGCAGCCAAGAGACAGGGGCTAATTCACCCCTCCACTTT.

The sample holds a few counts of this clone. The chain joins TRBV5-1 to TRBJ2-2; D not certain. Germline CDR1 and CDR2: SGHRS and YFSETQ. The CDR3 covers 14 residues. Deletions cut 1 base from V and 1 base from J, with 5 bases between. CDR3 sequence (DNA): TGCGCCAGCAGCTTGACAGTGAACACCGGGGAGCTGTTTTTT. It translates to CASSLTVNTGELFF.

The chain links TRBV7-8 to TRBJ2-5; the D gene is possibly TRBD1 (5 bases). The V gene lost 11 bases and the J gene lost 3 bases, with 16 bases spanning the gap. Germline CDR1 SGHVS, CDR2 FQNEAQ. This CDR3 is built from 13 residues. The chain's CDR3 is CASTGAREETQYF. The CDR3 DNA follows: TGTGCCTCAACTGGGGCACGAGAAGAGACCCAGTACTTC.

The chain links TRBV7-2 to TRBJ2-7; D is possibly TRBD2 (7 bases). V was trimmed by 4 bases and J by 3 bases, leaving 16 bases between them. This CDR3 is built from 15 residues. CDR1 is SGHTA, CDR2 FQGNSA, per germline. The CDR3 here is CASSSSRGDNYEQYF. The CDR3 DNA reads TGTGCCAGCAGCTCCTCCCGGGGGGACAACTACGAGCAGTACTTC.

The chain is built from TRBV5-1 and TRBJ2-3, with a tentative D call TRBD2 (7 bases). Trimming cost V 4 bases and J 6 bases, with 24 bases left between them. Germline loops: CDR1 SGHRS, CDR2 YFSETQ. The CDR3 has 17 residues. This CDR3 reads CASSPPLVAGASDTQYF. The DNA of the CDR3 is TGCGCCAGCAGCCCACCGTTGGTTGCGGGGGCTTCCGATACGCAGTATTTT. Supplemented by reference TRBV5-1 and TRBJ2-3, the full variable domain reads KAGVTQTPRYLIKTRGQQVTLSCSPISGHRSVSWYQQTPGQGLQFLFEYFSETQRNKGNFPGRFSGRQFSNSRSEMNVSTLELGDSALYLCASSPPLVAGASDTQYFGPGTRLTVL.

The V call is TRBV6-4, the J call TRBJ2-1; TRBD1 matches 8 bases. CDR3 length: 15 residues. With 3 bases clipped from V and 9 bases from J, the junction kept 10 bases outside the gene matches. Germline-derived CDR1 and CDR2 are MRHNA and SNTAGT. In DNA, the CDR3 is TGTGCCAGCAGTGAGCGGACAGGGAGGATTGGTGAGCAGTTCTTC. Translation gives CASSERTGRIGEQFF.

In the case of this clone: Additional DNA sequences in this sample encode the identical CDR3. This chain joins TRBV7-2 and TRBJ2-2; D is unresolved. The CDR3 spans 12 residues. Between the trimmed V and J ends, which lost 4 bases and 8 bases, there was a span of 8 bases. The V gene's germline CDR1 is SGHTA and CDR2 FQGNSA. As DNA, the CDR3 is TGTGCCAGCAGCTCCCGGACGGGGGAGCTGTTTTTT. This codes for CASSSRTGELFF.

Turning to this clone: A read error may explain this, as a much larger clone is one base away. The chain carries TRBV30 and TRBJ2-6; 7 bases are a match to TRBD1. The CDR3 is 17 amino acids. The germline CDR1 and CDR2 sequences are GTSNPN and SVGIG (reference sequence). The CDR3 here is CAGSGRTGWAGANVLTF. CDR3 coding DNA: TGTGCCGGGAGTGGCCGGACAGGATGGGCTGGGGCCAACGTCCTGACTTTC.

There are a few counts of this clone. The CDR3 loop reads CASSRTLGGAADTQYF. CDR3 bases: TGTGCCAGCAGCCGTACCCTGGGAGGGGCAGCAGATACGCAGTATTTT. This chain joins TRBV11-2 and TRBJ2-3; 7 nucleotides agree with TRBD2. This CDR3 is 16 amino acids long. With V trimmed by 5 bases and J by 4 bases, 12 bases remained unmatched. Germline V lookup: CDR1 SGHAT, CDR2 FQNNGV.

This clone has at least ten counts. The chain uses TRBV19 and TRBJ2-4, with 16 bases that match TRBD2. CDR1 and CDR2 (germline): LNHDA, SQIVND (reference sequence). This CDR3 is built from 15 residues. Trimming took 6 bases from V and 15 from J; bases not matched to a gene: 11. The CDR3 loop is CASRPGTSGGAEAYF. The DNA for the CDR3 is TGTGCCAGTAGGCCCGGGACTAGCGGGGGGGCCGAGGCGTACTTC.

In its sample, this clone was seen a few times. The V and J genes are TRBV7-2 and TRBJ1-5, with D maybe TRBD1 (5 bases). Trimming shortened V by 6 bases and J by 2 bases, and 11 bases separated the two germline ends. Per germline, CDR1 SGHTA and CDR2 FQGNSA. The CDR3 is 14 residues long. CDR3 DNA sequence: TGTGCCAGCAGGCCCAGGGAGGGCAATCAGCCCCAGCATTTT. Translation: CASRPREGNQPQHF. The full variable domain, with the rest looked up from reference TRBV7-2 and TRBJ1-5, is GAGVSQSPSNKVTEKGKDVELRCDPISGHTALYWYRQSLGQGLEFLIYFQGNSAPDKSGLPSDRFSAERTGGSVSTLTIQRTQQEDSAVYLCASRPREGNQPQHFGDGTRLSIL.

This clone was counted between two and nine times. Here the CDR3 DNA reads TGCGCCAGCAGCCCCGGTGTGGGCAGGGGGAACAATGAGCAGTTCTTC. Translated: CASSPGVGRGNNEQFF. V and J are TRBV5-1 and TRBJ2-1; 7 bases map to TRBD1. This CDR3 region has 16 residues. With 4 bases clipped from V and 5 bases from J, the junction kept 12 bases outside the gene matches. In germline, CDR1 is SGHRS, CDR2 YFSETQ.

The chain employs TRBV7-2 and TRBJ2-1; no clear D. CDR1 and CDR2 (germline): SGHTA, FQGNSA. Trimming shortened V by 1 base and J by 5 bases, and 6 bases separated the two germline ends. The CDR3 is 13 residues long. In nucleotides, the CDR3 is TGTGCCAGCAGCTTAGTGTCGGACAATGAGCAGTTCTTC. Its translation: CASSLVSDNEQFF.

This clone was counted a few times. This chain links TRBV5-4 with TRBJ2-3, with TRBD2 identical over 7 bases. Losses at the gene ends were 4 bases for V and 5 bases for J; bases not matched to a gene: 7. There are 14 residues in the CDR3. Germline V gene lookup returns CDR1 SGHNT and CDR2 YYREEE (reference sequence). The DNA for the CDR3 is TGTGCCAGCAGCCGGGAGGCTAGCGGAGATACGCAGTATTTT. It is translated as CASSREASGDTQYF.

Concerning this clone: Within the sample, other DNA sequences also encode this same CDR3. The chain uses TRBV7-2 and TRBJ2-7, with 7 bases aligning to TRBD1. Germline V lookup: CDR1 SGHTA, CDR2 FQGNSA. Germline trimming cut 5 bases from V and 1 base from J; bases unmatched to any gene: 8. The CDR3 contains 15 residues. The CDR3 DNA is TGTGCCAGCAGCCCGGGACAGTCTCCTTCCTACGAGCAGTACTTC. Translating gives CASSPGQSPSYEQYF.

The rearrangement links TRBV2 to TRBJ1-2; D gene unclear. Looked up from germline, CDR1 is SNHLY and CDR2 is FYNNEI. The CDR3 is 12 amino acids. V dropped 1 base and J dropped 5 bases, with 5 bases sitting between them. This CDR3 is CASSEVRYGYTF. The CDR3, as DNA: TGTGCCAGCAGTGAAGTACGATATGGCTACACCTTC.

J is TRBJ1-1 and V is TRBV6-5, with TRBD1 as a possible D gene (5 bases). V shed 7 bases and J shed 1 base, with 13 bases lying between them. Germline CDR1 and CDR2: MNHEY and SVGAGI. CDR3 length: 14 amino acids. CDR3 region: CASTWDGTNTEAFF. The CDR3 coding sequence is TGTGCCAGCACCTGGGACGGAACGAACACTGAAGCTTTCTTT.

This clone appeared a few times. The rearrangement joins TRBV19 to TRBJ1-5, with D perhaps matching TRBD1 (5 bases). Trimming left V 11 bases short and J 0 bases short, with 14 bases between. This CDR3 contains 14 residues. Germline assignment: CDR1 LNHDA and CDR2 SQIVND (reference sequence). The CDR3 DNA sequence: TGTGCCTCAAGGGGACTGAATAGCAATCAGCCCCAGCATTTT. It yields the protein CASRGLNSNQPQHF.

The chain joins TRBV2 to TRBJ2-6; tentatively, D is TRBD1 (5 bases). The V gene lost 3 bases and the J gene lost 4 bases, with 10 bases spanning the gap. This CDR3 is 15 amino acids long. Germline V gene data show CDR1 as SNHLY and CDR2 as FYNNEI. This CDR3 reads CASSEYRSGANVLTF. The CDR3 nucleotides are TGTGCCAGCAGTGAGTACAGGTCGGGGGCCAACGTCCTGACTTTC. The complete variable domain, with remaining parts taken from reference TRBV2 and TRBJ2-6, reads EPEVTQTPSHQVTQMGQEVILRCVPISNHLYFYWYRQILGQKVEFLVSFYNNEISEKSEIFDDQFSVERPDGSNFTLKIRSTKLEDSAMYFCASSEYRSGANVLTFGAGSRLTVL.

This clone has a handful of counts. The chain has TRBV6-5 and TRBJ2-7; 9 positions match TRBD2. Germline CDR1 MNHEY, CDR2 SVGAGI. The CDR3 length is 14 residues. V dropped 2 bases and J dropped 6; count of bases not matched to a gene: 5. The CDR3 nucleotides are TGTGCCAGCAGTTACCGCGGGGGGGCCTCCGAGCAGTACTTC. It specifies CASSYRGGASEQYF.